A selection of T cell receptor beta chains follows, all from one sample in a study of blood T cell repertoires in COVID-19. Method: immunoSEQ multiplex PCR; TCRdb's copy keeps in-frame clones and lacks some. Among 96,000 or so clones listed, 70% to 90% were seen once. Sequencing input: peripheral blood. These receptors were taken from a woman older than 75 with acute or convalescent COVID-19. Both conserved end residues are part of each CDR3. D genes are given only for firm matches. A row's size may be missing; if present it is once, few, many or a size class.

TRBV7-9	TRBJ1-6	-	-	CASRKDSPNSPLHF	TGTGCCAGCAGAAAAGACAGTCCCAATTCACCCCTCCACTTT
TRBV30	TRBJ2-5	TRBD2	-	CAWSVLSGGPQETQYF	TGTGCCTGGAGTGTTTTGAGCGGGGGGCCCCAAGAGACCCAGTACTTC
TRBV9	TRBJ2-7	TRBD1	once	CASSPRQGISEQYF	TGTGCCAGCAGCCCAAGACAGGGGATCAGCGAGCAGTACTTC
TRBV5-3	TRBJ1-5	TRBD1	-	CARSLGQGAWPQHF	TGTGCCAGAAGCTTGGGACAGGGGGCTTGGCCCCAGCATTTT
TRBV6-2/TRBV6-3	TRBJ2-7	TRBD1	-	CASSKPSWTGGSSYEQYF	TGTGCCAGCAGTAAACCTTCGTGGACAGGGGGAAGTTCCTACGAGCAGTACTTC
TRBV6-5	TRBJ1-2	-	-	CASSFTGDYGYTF	TGTGCCAGCAGTTTTACGGGGGACTATGGCTACACCTTC
TRBV18	TRBJ1-4	-	-	CASSRSGATNEKLFF	TGTGCCAGCTCACGATCGGGGGCAACTAATGAAAAACTGTTTTTT
TRBV6-5	TRBJ2-1	-	-	CASSYSLGPLGGEQFF	TGTGCCAGCAGTTACTCCCTGGGACCCTTGGGGGGTGAGCAGTTCTTC
TRBV27	TRBJ2-1	TRBD1	-	CASSFTSTGLSYNEQFF	TGTGCCAGCAGTTTCACATCGACAGGGCTCTCCTACAATGAGCAGTTCTTC
TRBV2	TRBJ2-7	TRBD2	-	CASNPKGRGGNSYEQYF	TGTGCCAGCAATCCAAAGGGCCGGGGGGGTAATTCCTACGAGCAGTACTTC
TRBV11-2	TRBJ2-1	TRBD2	-	CASSSGLAGVSGEQFF	TGTGCCAGCAGCTCCGGACTAGCGGGAGTATCGGGTGAGCAGTTCTTC
TRBV7-2	TRBJ2-1	-	-	CASSLDRDNEQFF	TGTGCCAGCAGCTTAGACAGGGACAATGAGCAGTTCTTC
TRBV5-1	TRBJ1-6	-	-	CASSQQGVNSPLHF	TGCGCCAGCAGCCAACAGGGCGTTAATTCACCCCTCCACTTT